This TCR beta chain was recovered during a study of cytomegalovirus exposure and HLA in healthy donors. Germline V gene sequence: CDR1 SGHRS, CDR2 YFSETQ. With 4 bases removed from V and 1 base from J, the gap between germline ends came to 10 bases. The CDR3 runs 14 residues. PCR used 60 Vbeta primers and 13 Jbeta primers. Sequencing was performed with immunoSEQ multiplex PCR; in TCRdb, only in-frame clones are kept and a portion is missing. Its clone listing holds approximately 72,000 clones. Material: PBMCs. The source is a man aged 40-49 years in good health and CMV-seronegative. The chain has TRBV5-1 and TRBJ2-3; D gene uncertain. The chain's CDR3 is CASSQVQGTDTQYF. The CDR3 nucleotides are TGCGCCAGCAGCCAGGTGCAGGGCACAGATACGCAGTATTTT.